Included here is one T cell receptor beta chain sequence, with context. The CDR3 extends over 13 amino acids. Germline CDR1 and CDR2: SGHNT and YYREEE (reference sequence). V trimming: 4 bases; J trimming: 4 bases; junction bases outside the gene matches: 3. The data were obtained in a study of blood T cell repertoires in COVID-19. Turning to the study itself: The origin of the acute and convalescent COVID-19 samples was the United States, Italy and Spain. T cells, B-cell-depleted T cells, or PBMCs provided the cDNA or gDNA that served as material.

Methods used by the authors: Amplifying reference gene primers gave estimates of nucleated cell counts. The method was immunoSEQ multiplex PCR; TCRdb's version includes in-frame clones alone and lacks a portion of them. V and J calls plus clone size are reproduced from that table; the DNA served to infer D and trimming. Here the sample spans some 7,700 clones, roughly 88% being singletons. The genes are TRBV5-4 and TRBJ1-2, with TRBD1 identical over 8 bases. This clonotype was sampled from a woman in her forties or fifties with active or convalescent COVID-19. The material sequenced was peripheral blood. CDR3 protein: CASSADRGYGYTF. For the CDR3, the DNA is TGTGCCAGCAGCGCCGACAGGGGCTATGGCTACACCTTC.